The 22 T cell receptor beta chains presented below share a single source sample, sequenced in a study of blood T cell repertoires in COVID-19. Only in-frame clones appear in the TCRdb table, and some are missing; sequencing was by immunoSEQ multiplex PCR. Among a few hundred thousand clones, more than 70% were seen once, and the ten largest hold 3.5% to 4.5%. The sequenced sample was PBMCs or T cells enriched from blood (not recorded which). The source is a man between 25 and 39 years old with acute COVID-19.

The chain has TRBV12-3 or TRBV12-4 and TRBJ1-1; 7 bases line up with TRBD1. This CDR3 region has 13 residues. V gave up 4 bases and J gave up 6 bases; unmatched junction bases: 5. CDR3 protein: CASSSTGTSEAFF. DNA of the CDR3: TGTGCCAGCAGTTCGACAGGGACTTCTGAAGCTTTCTTT.

The J gene is TRBJ1-2, the V gene TRBV19, with no clear D. CDR1 and CDR2 from the germline V gene are LNHDA and SQIVND (reference sequence). V was pared by 7 bases and J by 4 bases, with 10 bases between. The CDR3 totals 12 residues. The CDR3 bases are TGTGCCAGTATGTCCACAATCTATGGCTACACCTTC. It is translated as CASMSTIYGYTF.

The J gene is TRBJ1-4, the V gene TRBV14; the match to TRBD1 covers 10 bases. V shed 1 base, J shed 8 bases, and the junction held 4 bases outside the gene matches. Germline values: CDR1 SGHDN, CDR2 FVKESK. The CDR3 sequence is 15 residues long. CDR3: CASSQATGGQEKLFF. CDR3 DNA sequence: TGTGCCAGCAGCCAAGCGACAGGGGGCCAGGAAAAACTGTTTTTT. The whole variable domain, filled in from reference TRBV14 and TRBJ1-4, reads EAGVTQFPSHSVIEKGQTVTLRCDPISGHDNLYWYRRVMGKEIKFLLHFVKESKQDESGMPNNRFLAERTGGTYSTLKVQPAELEDSGVYFCASSQATGGQEKLFFGSGTQLSVL.

This clone was picked up a small number of times. Other DNA sequences in the sample encode the same CDR3. The J gene is TRBJ1-1, the V gene TRBV6-6; D call uncertain. The CDR3 is made up of 14 amino acids. Germline assignment: CDR1 MNHNY and CDR2 SVGAGI (reference sequence). The V and J ends lost 2 bases and 2 bases respectively, with 9 bases between them. As DNA, the CDR3 is TGTGCCAGCAGTTACGCAGAGGGAAACACTGAAGCTTTCTTT. This sequence encodes CASSYAEGNTEAFF.

The rearrangement uses TRBV5-4 and TRBJ2-1; D possibly corresponds to TRBD2 (5 bases). Germline assignment: CDR1 SGHNT and CDR2 YYREEE (reference sequence). V lost 0 bases, J lost 2 bases, and 9 bases lay in between. The CDR3 consists of 15 residues. CDR3 residues: CASSLESGTYNEQFF. CDR3 DNA: TGTGCCAGCAGCTTGGAAAGCGGCACCTACAATGAGCAGTTCTTC.

The V call is TRBV29-1, the J call TRBJ1-2, with D maybe TRBD1 (6 bases). CDR1 is SQVTM, CDR2 ANQGSEA, per germline. V was cut by 4 bases and J by 4 bases, with 10 bases left in between. CDR3 size: 12 residues. CDR3 in DNA: TGCAGCGTTGTAGGGGGAACCTATGGCTACACCTTC. Translated: CSVVGGTYGYTF.

The V gene is TRBV2, the J gene TRBJ2-2; a possible D gene is TRBD2 (6 bases). V was cut by 2 bases and J by 4 bases, with 11 bases left in between. The CDR3 covers 15 residues. CDR1 and CDR2 (germline): SNHLY, FYNNEI. This chain's CDR3 is CASSESSGPTGELFF. The CDR3 coding sequence is TGTGCCAGCAGTGAATCCAGCGGGCCCACCGGGGAGCTGTTTTTT.

V is TRBV6-1 and J is TRBJ1-5, with D unclear. The CDR3 is made up of 15 amino acids. Germline CDR1 reads MNHNS; CDR2 reads SASEGT. The germline V and J ends were trimmed by 2 bases and 5 bases, with 13 bases remaining between them. The CDR3 spells CASSELSSGHQPQHF. The CDR3, as DNA: TGTGCCAGCAGTGAACTGTCGAGCGGACATCAGCCCCAGCATTTT.

This chain uses TRBV4-2 with TRBJ1-2; D remains ambiguous. V dropped 0 bases and J dropped 4 bases, with 9 bases sitting between them. The CDR3 runs to 14 residues. Germline-derived CDR1 and CDR2 are LGHNA and YNFKEQ. The CDR3, as DNA: TGTGCCAGCAGCCAAGATGAGCCCCTCTATGGCTACACCTTC. Translation gives CASSQDEPLYGYTF.

The rearrangement links TRBV24-1 to TRBJ2-3; D gene uncertain. In germline, CDR1 is KGHDR, CDR2 SFDVKD. V dropped 4 bases and J dropped 1 base, with 11 bases sitting between them. This CDR3 region has 15 residues. CDR3 nucleotides: TGTGCCACCAGTGAAGCACAGTTGCGCACAGATACGCAGTATTTT. Translating it yields CATSEAQLRTDTQYF.

This chain links TRBV7-9 with TRBJ1-2; TRBD1 agrees at 8 bases. Germline V gives CDR1 SEHNR, CDR2 FQNEAQ (reference sequence). The CDR3 runs 16 residues. The trim removed 7 bases at V and 4 bases at J, leaving 14 bases unmatched. CDR3 nucleotide sequence: TGTGCCAGCATCCCGGGGGACAGGACCATCAGCTATGGCTACACCTTC. It specifies CASIPGDRTISYGYTF.

V is TRBV19 and J is TRBJ2-7, with D possibly being TRBD1 (6 bases). Trimming left V 10 bases short and J 2 bases short, with 18 bases between. CDR1 is LNHDA and CDR2 is SQIVND in the germline V gene (reference sequence). The CDR3 is made up of 14 amino acids. For the CDR3, the DNA is TGTGCCACCCAGCCGGGACAACCCCCCTACGAGCAGTACTTC. This sequence encodes CATQPGQPPYEQYF.

The V call is TRBV7-9, the J call TRBJ2-6; possible D gene TRBD2, 5 bases. This CDR3 is 16 amino acids long. V lost 2 bases to trimming and J lost 3 bases, with 11 bases between them. Germline V gene lookup returns CDR1 SEHNR and CDR2 FQNEAQ (reference sequence). Written as DNA, the CDR3 is TGTGCCAGCAGCTTACTGGCGGGTGGTGGGGCCAACGTCCTGACTTTC. Translation: CASSLLAGGGANVLTF.

V usage is TRBV28 and J usage is TRBJ1-2, with 12 bases aligning to TRBD1. The CDR3 covers 14 residues. Looked up from germline, CDR1 is MDHEN and CDR2 is SYDVKM. With 10 bases clipped from V and 4 bases from J, the junction kept 7 bases outside the gene matches. The CDR3 protein is CATWDRGHVYGYTF. In nucleotides, the CDR3 is TGTGCCACCTGGGACAGGGGGCACGTCTATGGCTACACCTTC.

The V and J genes are TRBV3-1 (or the pseudogene TRBV3-2) and TRBJ2-3; possibly TRBD1 for D (5 bases). CDR3 length equals 15 residues. Germline loops: CDR1 LGHDT, CDR2 YNNKEL (reference sequence). Trimming shortened V by 1 base and J by 2 bases, and 10 bases separated the two germline ends. The CDR3 loop is CASSQGGRDTDTQYF. CDR3 bases: TGTGCCAGCAGCCAAGGGGGCAGGGACACAGATACGCAGTATTTT.

This clone was recorded at least ten times. The chain combines TRBV4-1 with TRBJ1-1; a weak D match, TRBD1 (6 bases). This CDR3 comprises 17 residues. V was cut by 0 bases and J by 1 base, with 15 bases left in between. Looked up from germline, CDR1 is MGHRA and CDR2 is YSYEKL. CDR3 residues: CASSQDLRGGANTEAFF. The CDR3 nucleotides read TGCGCCAGCAGCCAAGATCTTAGGGGGGGAGCGAACACTGAAGCTTTCTTT.

The V and J genes are TRBV18 and TRBJ1-3, with unresolved D. V was trimmed by 3 bases and J by 3 bases, leaving 15 bases between them. The germline V gene encodes CDR1 KGHSH and CDR2 LQKENI. This CDR3 is 16 amino acids long. CDR3 DNA: TGTGCCAGCTCACCCACGGGAGAAGGGCATGGAAACACCATATATTTT. Protein product: CASSPTGEGHGNTIYF.

The chain carries TRBV4-1 and TRBJ1-4; D is unresolved. V shed 0 bases and J shed 12 bases, with 8 bases lying between them. The germline V gene encodes CDR1 MGHRA and CDR2 YSYEKL. This CDR3 is 12 amino acids long. Here the CDR3 reads CASSQDNEELFF. The CDR3 nucleotides read TGCGCCAGCAGCCAAGATAACGAGGAACTGTTTTTT.

The chain has TRBV2 and TRBJ1-2; 7 bases match TRBD1. The CDR3 spans 15 residues. CDR1 and CDR2 (germline): SNHLY, FYNNEI. The trim removed 2 bases at V and 2 bases at J, leaving 5 bases unmatched. This chain's CDR3 is CASSELARGNYGYTF. The CDR3 DNA reads as TGTGCCAGCAGTGAATTAGCCAGGGGGAACTATGGCTACACCTTC.

This clone has more than one count but fewer than ten. The chain links TRBV15 to TRBJ1-2; D gene uncertain. This CDR3 is 12 amino acids long. With 3 bases removed from V and 9 bases from J, the gap between germline ends came to 11 bases. Germline-derived CDR1 and CDR2 are LNHNV and YYDKDF (reference sequence). The CDR3, as DNA: TGTGCCACCAGCAGGGCCGGAGTCAGCTACACCTTC. Translation: CATSRAGVSYTF.

This clone has only a few counts. This chain links TRBV6-2 or TRBV6-3 with TRBJ1-6, with a possible D match to TRBD1 (5 bases). The CDR3 is made up of 15 amino acids. V was clipped by 0 bases and J by 9 bases, with 12 bases between them. Germline CDR1 reads MNHEY; CDR2 reads SVGEGT. CDR3 sequence: CASSYSTGEGSPLHF. The CDR3 DNA follows: TGTGCCAGCAGTTACTCGACGGGGGAAGGTTCACCCCTCCACTTT.

The chain recombines TRBV18 with TRBJ2-2; the match to TRBD2 covers 7 bases. Unmatched junction bases numbered 8, after V lost 3 bases and J lost 7 bases. This CDR3 comprises 15 residues. The germline V gene has CDR1 KGHSH and CDR2 LQKENI. The CDR3 DNA reads as TGTGCCAGCTCACCCAAGACTAGCCCGGGCGGGGAGCTGTTTTTT. It encodes CASSPKTSPGGELFF.